The source of this T cell receptor beta chain is a study of CD8 T cells in Susac syndrome. Findings and caveats of the study: The number of individuals included in the study's TCR sequencing and HLA analysis was acknowledged as relatively small.

Concerning this clonotype: Its antigen is as yet unknown.

CD8+ and CD4+ blood T cells underwent TCR beta sequencing. The authors reverse transcribed 0.5 to 1 ug RNA with random hexamers. TCR beta CDR3 was amplified by immunoSEQ covering 54 Vbeta and 13 Jbeta. TCRdb re-derived calls from the immunoSEQ multiplex PCR reads in MiXCR, one entry per CDR3 protein. The sample consists of about 140,000 distinct CDR3 sequences, approximately 95% of them appearing once. CDR1 and CDR2 from the germline V gene are SGHTA and FQGNSA. The CDR3 sequence is 14 residues long. Trimming took 5 bases from V and 1 from J, leaving 11 bases between them. V gene TRBV7-2 combines with J gene TRBJ1-1; weak D call: TRBD1 (5 bases). The clonotype originates from a human donor with multiple sclerosis. The sequencing sample was made of CD4+ T cells from PBMCs. This CDR3 reads CASSPTVSNTEAFF. The CDR3 nucleotides are TGTGCCAGCAGCCCGACAGTATCGAACACTGAAGCTTTCTTT.